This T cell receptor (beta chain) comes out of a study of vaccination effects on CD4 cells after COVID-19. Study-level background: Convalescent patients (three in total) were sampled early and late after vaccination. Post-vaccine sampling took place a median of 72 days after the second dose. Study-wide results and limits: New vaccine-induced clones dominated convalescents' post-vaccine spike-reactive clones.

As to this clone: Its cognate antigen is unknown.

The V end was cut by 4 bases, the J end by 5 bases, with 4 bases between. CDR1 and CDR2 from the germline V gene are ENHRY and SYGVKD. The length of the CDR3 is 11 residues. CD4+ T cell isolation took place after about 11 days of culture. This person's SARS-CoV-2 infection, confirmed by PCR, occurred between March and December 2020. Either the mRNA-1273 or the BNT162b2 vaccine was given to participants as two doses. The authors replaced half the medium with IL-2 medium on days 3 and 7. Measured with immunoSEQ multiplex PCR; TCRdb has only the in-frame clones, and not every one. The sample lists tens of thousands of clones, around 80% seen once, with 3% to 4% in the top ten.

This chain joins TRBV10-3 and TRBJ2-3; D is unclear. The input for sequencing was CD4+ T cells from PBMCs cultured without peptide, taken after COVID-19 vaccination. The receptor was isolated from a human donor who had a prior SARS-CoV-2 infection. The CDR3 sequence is CAISVGDTQYF. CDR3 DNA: TGTGCCATCAGTGTGGGAGATACGCAGTATTTT.